Below are 25 T cell receptor beta chains sequenced from a single sample in a study of cytomegalovirus exposure and HLA in healthy donors. PCR amplification relied on 60 Vbeta primers (plus 13 Jbeta primers). Clones were read by immunoSEQ multiplex PCR, and TCRdb kept only the in-frame ones, dropping some. The top ten hold 2% to 2.5% of the sample, which has around 130,000 clones, less than 85% seen once. Sequencing was performed on PBMCs. Every receptor here comes from a woman in her forties in good health and CMV-seropositive.

The chain recombines TRBV6-5 with TRBJ2-7; D unresolved. Trimming pared 4 bases from V and 3 bases from J, leaving 10 bases between. This CDR3 contains 13 residues. Germline loops: CDR1 MNHEY, CDR2 SVGAGI. The CDR3 loop is CASSSPFGYEQYF. In DNA form, the CDR3 reads TGTGCCAGCAGTTCTCCTTTCGGCTACGAGCAGTACTTC.

The rearrangement uses TRBV6-6 and TRBJ1-1; perhaps TRBD1 as D (6 bases). There are 15 residues in the CDR3. Germline CDR1 reads MNHNY; CDR2 reads SVGAGI (reference sequence). Trimming took off 2 bases at V and 1 base at J, with 11 bases between the two ends. CDR3 sequence (DNA): TGTGCCAGCAGTTACCCCGGCAGGGGGAACACTGAAGCTTTCTTT. This sequence encodes CASSYPGRGNTEAFF.

The V call is TRBV28, the J call TRBJ1-1, with 7 bases fitting TRBD1. Germline trimming cut 7 bases from V and 1 base from J; bases unmatched to any gene: 3. This CDR3 has 13 residues. Germline V gives CDR1 MDHEN, CDR2 SYDVKM. As DNA, the CDR3 is TGTGCCAGCAAGACAGGGAAGAACACTGAAGCTTTCTTT. It specifies CASKTGKNTEAFF.

The CDR3 spells CSVSTGGNTEAFF. The CDR3 bases are TGCAGCGTTTCAACAGGGGGGAACACTGAAGCTTTCTTT. J is TRBJ1-1 and V is TRBV29-1, with 8 bases lining up with TRBD1. This CDR3 contains 13 residues. V dropped 5 bases and J dropped 1; count of bases not matched to a gene: 3. CDR1 is SQVTM, CDR2 ANQGSEA, per germline. Together with reference TRBV29-1 and TRBJ1-1, the CDR3 gives the full variable domain: SAVISQKPSRDICQRGTSLTIQCQVDSQVTMMFWYRQQPGQSLTLIATANQGSEATYESGFVIDKFPISRPNLTFSTLTVSNMSPEDSSIYLCSVSTGGNTEAFFGQGTRLTVV.

CDR3 amino acids: CASSLGSTYEQYF. The CDR3 nucleotides read TGTGCCAGCAGTCTCGGGTCCACCTACGAGCAGTACTTC. The rearrangement joins TRBV9 to TRBJ2-7; D remains ambiguous. Looked up from germline, CDR1 is SGDLS and CDR2 is YYNGEE. The CDR3 is 13 residues long. V lost 5 bases, J lost 2 bases, and 11 bases lay in between.

This chain connects TRBV6-6 to TRBJ1-5, with TRBD1 as a possible D gene (6 bases). The V end lost 4 bases, the J end lost 6 bases, and 13 bases lay between the germline ends. CDR1 is MNHNY, CDR2 SVGAGI, per germline (reference sequence). The CDR3 sequence is 14 residues long. The CDR3 DNA follows: TGTGCCAGCAGTTCAAATACAGGGACTCAGCCCCAGCATTTT. As protein: CASSSNTGTQPQHF.

This clone was seen a single time. The chain carries TRBV11-2 and TRBJ2-7; D unclear. Trimming stripped 5 bases from V and 7 bases from J, with 15 bases between. The CDR3 spans 13 residues. Germline CDR1 and CDR2: SGHAT and FQNNGV. CDR3 bases: TGTGCCAGCAGCCTAACGTATAGTCGGGAGCAGTACTTC. Amino acids: CASSLTYSREQYF.

This rearrangement joins TRBV7-2 to TRBJ2-7, with 13 bases fitting TRBD2. This CDR3 has 17 amino acids. Germline CDR1 reads SGHTA; CDR2 reads FQGNSA. The trim removed 1 base at V and 3 bases at J, leaving 6 bases unmatched. This chain's CDR3 is CASSLGLAGGVGYEQYF. DNA of the CDR3: TGTGCCAGCAGCTTAGGACTAGCGGGGGGAGTTGGCTACGAGCAGTACTTC.

This clone occurred a few times. The gene calls are TRBV7-2 and TRBJ1-2; D is uncertain. Trimming removed 3 bases from V and 0 bases from J, with 2 bases in between. The CDR3 spans 12 residues. The germline CDR1 and CDR2 sequences are SGHTA and FQGNSA. This chain's CDR3 is CASSFTNYGYTF. The CDR3 DNA reads TGTGCCAGCAGCTTTACTAACTATGGCTACACCTTC.

This chain connects TRBV2 to TRBJ1-1; perhaps TRBD1 as D (6 bases). CDR1 SNHLY and CDR2 FYNNEI come from the germline V gene. This CDR3 contains 19 residues. Trimming removed 7 bases at V and 6 bases at J, with 33 bases between. The CDR3 loop reads CASTGNGAGGQGRGAEAFF. CDR3 DNA sequence: TGTGCCAGCACCGGAAACGGCGCGGGGGGCCAGGGGCGTGGCGCTGAAGCTTTCTTT.

The chain recombines TRBV28 with TRBJ1-2, with D uncertain. This CDR3 comprises 14 residues. V was trimmed by 3 bases and J by 5 bases, leaving 13 bases between them. Per germline, CDR1 MDHEN and CDR2 SYDVKM. CDR3 nucleotides: TGTGCCAGCAGTTTTGTCATCAGAGGTTATGGCTACACCTTC. Residues: CASSFVIRGYGYTF.

This chain connects TRBV6-1 to TRBJ1-2, with D tentatively TRBD1 (5 bases). Germline assignment: CDR1 MNHNS and CDR2 SASEGT. The CDR3 is made up of 12 amino acids. The CDR3 here is CGAGQANYGYTF. Written as DNA, the CDR3 is TGTGGCGCGGGGCAGGCTAACTATGGCTACACCTTC.

The genes are TRBV6-1 and TRBJ2-1, with 8 positions matching TRBD1. The CDR3 length is 14 residues. The germline CDR1 and CDR2 sequences are MNHNS and SASEGT. J lost 4 bases, V lost 6 bases, and 5 bases had no gene match. The CDR3 coding sequence is TGTGCCAGCAGGTTAACAGGGGGTTACAATGAGCAGTTCTTC. Its translation: CASRLTGGYNEQFF.

This clone appeared once. The gene calls are TRBV28 and TRBJ1-5; D is unresolved. The V end lost 2 bases, the J end lost 6 bases, and 8 bases lay between the germline ends. CDR1 and CDR2 from the germline V gene are MDHEN and SYDVKM. There are 13 residues in the CDR3. DNA for the CDR3: TGTGCCAGCAGTTTAGAGAAATCTCAGCCCCAGCATTTT. It codes for CASSLEKSQPQHF. The whole variable domain, filled in from reference TRBV28 and TRBJ1-5, reads DVKVTQSSRYLVKRTGEKVFLECVQDMDHENMFWYRQDPGLGLRLIYFSYDVKMKEKGDIPEGYSVSREKKERFSLILESASTNQTSMYLCASSLEKSQPQHFGDGTRLSIL.

J is TRBJ2-1 and V is TRBV5-4; maybe TRBD2 (5 bases). The length of the CDR3 is 20 residues. Germline loops: CDR1 SGHNT, CDR2 YYREEE (reference sequence). The V gene lost 4 bases and the J gene lost 4 bases, with 30 bases spanning the gap. CDR3 loop: CASSHGRLRRVDVGYNEQFF. The CDR3 DNA reads TGTGCCAGCAGCCATGGACGCCTTCGGCGGGTCGACGTCGGGTACAATGAGCAGTTCTTC.

This chain joins TRBV19 and TRBJ2-2; TRBD2 matches 8 bases. J gave up 2 bases and V 8 bases, and 10 bases lay outside the gene matches. Germline assignment: CDR1 LNHDA and CDR2 SQIVND (reference sequence). The CDR3 covers 16 residues. The CDR3 loop reads CASGAGGGTNTGELFF. The DNA for the CDR3 is TGTGCCAGTGGGGCCGGGGGGGGAACTAACACCGGGGAGCTGTTTTTT.

A note on this clone: The same CDR3 is also encoded by other DNA sequences in this sample. V and J are TRBV5-1 and TRBJ1-1; TRBD1 matches at 8 bases. V shed 4 bases and J 4 bases; nucleotides not matched to a gene: 9. Germline V gene data show CDR1 as SGHRS and CDR2 as YFSETQ. The CDR3 runs to 15 residues. CDR3 amino acids: CASSAGTGPGTEAFF. In DNA, the CDR3 is TGCGCCAGCAGCGCCGGGACAGGCCCCGGCACTGAAGCTTTCTTT.

The chain uses TRBV4-3 and TRBJ2-1, with D possibly being TRBD2 (5 bases). CDR1 and CDR2 (germline): LGHNA, YSLEER. V was clipped by 4 bases and J by 5 bases, with 18 bases between them. The CDR3 runs 16 residues. The CDR3 sequence: CASSRSRSERHNEQFF. CDR3 in DNA: TGCGCCAGCAGCCGGTCACGATCCGAGCGGCACAATGAGCAGTTCTTC.

This clone was seen only once. The genes are TRBV4-2 and TRBJ1-2, with TRBD1 identical over 8 bases. The V gene end was trimmed by 0 bases and the J gene end by 3 bases; junction bases not matched to a gene: 3. The CDR3 totals 15 residues. Germline V gene sequence: CDR1 LGHNA, CDR2 YNFKEQ. The CDR3 spells CASSQEADRDYGYTF. In DNA, the CDR3 is TGTGCCAGCAGCCAAGAAGCGGACAGGGACTATGGCTACACCTTC.

Concerning this clone: The same CDR3 can be traced to other DNA sequences in this sample. The rearrangement uses TRBV7-2 and TRBJ2-1, with 11 bases lining up with TRBD2. CDR1 SGHTA and CDR2 FQGNSA come from the germline V gene. After removal of 0 bases from V and 6 bases from J, the junction contained 4 bases not matched to a gene. CDR3 size: 16 residues. The CDR3 DNA follows: TGTGCCAGCAGCTTAGCGATCACTAGCGGGAGCAATGAGCAGTTCTTC. Protein: CASSLAITSGSNEQFF.

This clone has a single count. This rearrangement joins TRBV9 to TRBJ2-3; 9 positions agree with TRBD2. Germline-derived CDR1 and CDR2 are SGDLS and YYNGEE. The J segment lost 7 bases and the V segment lost 0 bases, leaving 9 bases of the junction unmatched. CDR3 size: 16 residues. Here the CDR3 DNA reads TGTGCCAGCAGCGTAGAAGGTAGCGGGAGATTGAATACGCAGTATTTT. Protein: CASSVEGSGRLNTQYF.

The chain recombines TRBV6-1 with TRBJ2-3; D is possibly TRBD1 (5 bases). Germline V gene sequence: CDR1 MNHNS, CDR2 SASEGT. The germline V and J ends were trimmed by 7 bases and 4 bases, with 12 bases remaining between them. The CDR3 is 13 amino acids. The CDR3 coding sequence is TGTGCCAGCAACTGGCAGGGTCCAGATACGCAGTATTTT. This sequence encodes CASNWQGPDTQYF.

In this sample, this clone turned up once. This chain connects TRBV7-2 to TRBJ1-1; D uncertain. The CDR3 is made up of 13 amino acids. Germline V gene data show CDR1 as SGHTA and CDR2 as FQGNSA. Trimming shortened V by 5 bases and J by 6 bases, and 13 bases separated the two germline ends. CDR3 nucleotide sequence: TGTGCCAGCAGCACCCTGGACTTAGCTGAAGCTTTCTTT. Protein: CASSTLDLAEAFF.

In this sample, this clone turned up a few times. The chain combines TRBV5-5 with TRBJ2-1; a weak D match, TRBD2 (6 bases). Per the germline V gene, CDR1 is SGHKS and CDR2 is YYEKEE (reference sequence). This CDR3 spans 14 amino acids. The V and J ends lost 3 bases and 7 bases respectively, with 14 bases between them. The CDR3 loop is CASSYWLRENEQFF. The CDR3 nucleotides are TGTGCCAGCAGCTATTGGCTACGGGAGAATGAGCAGTTCTTC.

This sequence joins TRBV6-6 and TRBJ2-1, with 7 bases aligning to TRBD1. The CDR3 contains 14 residues. The V gene end was trimmed by 2 bases and the J gene end by 3 bases; junction bases not matched to a gene: 1. The germline V gene has CDR1 MNHNY and CDR2 SVGAGI (reference sequence). The DNA for the CDR3 is TGTGCCAGCAGTTACGGGACAGTCTACAATGAGCAGTTCTTC. Amino acid sequence: CASSYGTVYNEQFF.